Here is one T cell receptor beta chain with its context. Its antigen remains undetermined. Nothing much larger sits one base from this clone, and base qualities are not available. The CDR3 sequence holds 13 residues, the cysteine and phenylalanine included. The sequence is cut down to CDR3 DNA, 39 bases in frame from base 1. V is pared back by 4 bases and J by 9 bases, with 13 bases lying between the germline termini. CDR1 MNHEY and CDR2 SMNVEV were looked up in the germline V gene (reference sequence). The cohort was made up of roughly 670 healthy bone marrow donors. At the time of sampling, all cohort members were nominally healthy, though unrecorded immune exposures were likely present. The donor was CMV seronegative and was included in the group of over 300 seronegative cohort members. A peripheral blood sample was provided by each donor, and peripheral blood mononuclear cells were used for TCR beta sequencing. The Qiagen DNeasy Blood Extraction Kit was used to extract genomic DNA from the blood cell samples.

This specimen belongs to a study of cytomegalovirus exposure and HLA in healthy donors (dated by TCRdb to the late 2010s). Regarding the complete study: An earlier analysis of some 620 of the donors reported approximately 260 Gb of sequence data and about 120 million unique TCR beta sequences obtained from 180 million or so T cells. An early release covering 550 to 700 HLA-typed donors comprised about 310 gigabases of sequencing data and 85 million or so unique TCR sequences. Among the approximately 420 genotyped donors, approximately 82% belonged to the genetic ancestry cluster associated with self-reported Caucasian donors. The aim of the study was to test whether cataloging public T cell receptors could identify signatures of past pathogen exposure. Using immunosequencing, the study profiled T cell repertoires from 500 to 800 subjects and related those repertoires to cytomegalovirus serostatus. Along with the approximately 700-subject first cohort, a separate validation cohort of 120 different subjects was used. To predict cytomegalovirus infection status, the study brought together high-throughput TCR immunosequencing, statistical association of individual TCRs with disease status, and machine learning. In a later analysis, previously published TCR beta repertoires from about 640 donors were re-analyzed and high-resolution HLA genotyping was added so that TCR occurrence patterns could be studied. In the later analysis, no new phenotypic data were used to find candidate immune exposures; instead, reliance was placed on TCR beta sequences and their occurrence across donors. An earlier analysis of some 600 of the donors applied high-throughput TCR beta sequencing to assess whether each TCR beta V gene segment acted as functional or pseudogenic. Donor age, sex, ethnicity and CMV serostatus were compiled together with the repertoire data. A later genetic analysis took genome-wide SNP genotypes for about three fifths of the 666 donors and used that subset as a discovery cohort. All discovery cohort repertoires had been generated on a single sequencing platform. HLA typing included class I and class II loci at four-digit resolution. The number of donors typed differed by locus, with about 629-630 for A, B, C, DRB1 and DQB1, around 560 for DQA1, approximately 570 for DPA1, and around 450 for DPB1. Because of strong linkage in the cohort, four or five DR-DQ haplotypes were treated as single units for association and clustering. On average, roughly 250,000 unique TCR beta nucleotide sequences were sequenced per donor among several hundred genotyped donors of the cohort, with roughly a sixth of those sequences being non-productive.

The protocol used for the library was the immunoSEQ multiplex PCR assay. A mixture of 60 forward primers for TCR Vbeta segments and 13 reverse primers for TCR Jbeta segments was used in the multiplex PCR. The CDR3 region of rearranged TCR beta genes was amplified from genomic DNA with a multiplex PCR assay. The amplified TCR beta libraries were sequenced on the Illumina HiSeq System as 87-base-pair reads. The authors' pipeline ran thus. A later analysis counted tens of millions of unique TCR beta chains across the 500 to 850 repertoires, and some 11 million of these chains were shared by at least two donors. To remove PCR and sequencing errors, raw reads were error-corrected and collapsed into unique sequences using a nearest-neighbor algorithm that merged closely related sequences. V, D and J gene segments were assigned by aligning CDR3 sequences to IMGT reference sequences. For a sequence to be retained, a match of at least six nucleotides to both a V gene segment and a J gene segment was required. A rearrangement counted as productive if the CDR3 had no stop codons and remained in frame with V and J, and every other rearrangement counted as non-productive. Following IMGT convention, CDR3 was defined as the stretch from the second conserved V-encoded cysteine up to the conserved J-encoded phenylalanine. Sequences without an unambiguous match to a single V gene segment were excluded from the earlier analysis of approximately 560 of the donors. An earlier analysis of roughly 590 of the donors called V segments functional above 56.7% productive rearrangements and segregating when the between-donor standard deviation exceeded 5%. A statistical classification framework was built to diagnose cytomegalovirus status from the catalog of TCR beta chain sequences. In a later analysis, TCR nucleotide sequences were compared against IMGT/GENE-DB human TR gene sequences so that V and J genes could be assigned. A later analysis assigned CDR3 sequences and most-parsimonious VDJ recombination scenarios with the TCRdist pipeline. A later analysis defined each TCR beta chain by its CDR3 amino acid sequence plus V-gene family, and excluded reads lacking a unique V-gene family. In a later analysis, 500 to 700 highly shared, low-generation-probability nucleotide sequences were removed to address suspected cross-contamination and a sequencing artifact. In a later analysis, a clonal expansion index was calculated for each public chain from normalized within-repertoire ranks of inferred template counts. Generation probabilities in a later analysis came from a VDJ recombination model fitted to out-of-frame rearrangements, and those results were checked against IGoR. A later analysis scored TCR-TCR, TCR-HLA and TCR-CMV co-occurrence with hypergeometric tests, applying a repertoire-size bias correction to TCR pairs. In a later analysis, false discovery rates were estimated by permuting HLA or CMV assignments 20 times. In a later analysis, co-occurring TCRs were grouped using DBSCAN, and TCRdist sequence similarity was added for clustering within HLA-allele-positive subsets. Repertoires with fewer than 30,000 or more than 120,000 public chains were left out of co-occurrence clustering, as were four to six repertoires with anomalous nucleotide sharing. The table comes from immuneACCESS by way of TCRdb, which keeps in-frame sequences with V and J called. Part of the clones is missing from these tables; in studies checked, under half for an unresolved V gene and the rest for unknown reasons. The DNA was the basis for D and trimming; V, J and clone size are from that table. Counted in this sample were around 89,000 clones; over 70% of them appeared once. The leading ten clones occupy about 3% of the sample.

Results and caveats for the whole study, not just this receptor: Assigning TCR associations to individual alleles was difficult when HLA alleles, especially DR and DQ, strongly co-occurred. Because the 87-base-pair reads could not distinguish some IMGT-functional V segments, including TRBV6-2 and TRBV6-3, those segments were excluded. The only immune exposure information available for the cohort was CMV serostatus. A further reported finding was that TCR beta sequences accurately predicted the HLA-A and HLA-B alleles for most subjects in the first cohort. The cohort was sequenced for TCR beta chains only, and without alpha or paired-chain data the features that could be detected were limited. Three of the identified cytomegalovirus-associated TCR beta chains were confirmed in vitro to be specific for cytomegalovirus antigens. Specific HLA alleles were associated with 15,000 to 20,000 TCR beta sequences at a false discovery rate of 0.05 in a later analysis. According to the authors, the approach could potentially be generalized to other disease states and immunological phenotypes. Because counts were too low, roughly 17 rarely observed V segments, including chromosome 9 orphons, were left out of the earlier analysis of about 500 of the donors. In a later genetic analysis, a missense DCLRE1C variant was associated with V-gene and J-gene trimming of TCR beta chains, and the association was replicated in an independent cohort. Most TCR sequences were observed very rarely across donors, whereas some public TCRs were present in many individuals. A later genetic analysis reported fewer N-insertions in productive TCRs among donors in an Asian-associated ancestry cluster than the roughly 620-donor mean. Presence/absence analyses assumed roughly uniform sequencing depth across donors, an assumption that may not hold. In a later analysis, the rate of TCR association differed among HLA loci, with DRB1 alleles having the most associated TCRs and HLA-C alleles having the fewest. Because HLA typing was unavailable for some donors at each locus, only the typed subset was used in association tests. A cluster of highly shared sequence variants was judged likely to represent a technical artifact of the sequencing pipeline. Linkage disequilibrium might explain the correlated functional status among segregating V segments, but an unknown experimental factor could not be excluded. A later analysis found that most CMV-associated TCR beta chains appeared HLA-restricted, with HLA associations seemingly driven largely by CMV exposure. A total of roughly 160 TCR beta chains were listed by the study as associated with cytomegalovirus. A later analysis reported that several top co-occurrence clusters appeared linked to parvovirus B19, influenza, CMV and Epstein-Barr virus. In a later analysis, HLA-associated TCR beta chains showed more clonal expansion and lower generation probabilities than non-associated chains that were equally common. Broadly in line with IMGT annotations, most TCR beta V segments showed up in productive rearrangements about 87% or about 30% of the time in an earlier analysis of 450 to 750 of the donors. The classifier was reported to diagnose cytomegalovirus status with high specificity and sensitivity in both the original and validation cohorts.

Sequencing used PBMCs. This TCR was recovered from a man aged 40-50 years in good health and CMV-seronegative. The V gene is TRBV27 and the J gene is TRBJ2-1; the D gene identity is not certain. The sequence in DNA is TGTGCCAGCAGTTGGTCGATGCGTGGTGAGCAGTTCTTC. Its protein reads: CASSWSMRGEQFF.